This entry lists 3 T cell receptor beta chains sequenced from one sample in a study of human T cells and chemical hapten exposure. Time point specified: healthy volunteer bleed at 6 weeks. Total RNA was isolated from unfractionated whole blood. TCRdb analysed the RACE reads with MiXCR anew, one entry per CDR3 protein. Found here are around 70,000 distinct CDR3 sequences, around 6.1% of them singletons; the top ten hold around 3.4%. The material sequenced was whole blood. The receptors derive from a female donor in good health. Some clones in this sample may be carry-over from other donors' samples.

This clonotype was counted between two and nine times. The CDR3 nucleotides are TGTGCCAGCAACGGGGACAGGGGCGCTGGGGCCAACGTCCTGACTTTC. Translated, it gives CASNGDRGAGANVLTF. The chain recombines TRBV2 with TRBJ2-6; TRBD1 aligns across 10 bases. The CDR3 consists of 16 residues. Trimming removed 7 bases from V and 2 bases from J; junction bases left unmatched: 5. CDR1 and CDR2 (germline): SNHLY, FYNNEI.

This clonotype was observed a handful of times. The V and J genes are TRBV2 and TRBJ2-1; tentatively, D is TRBD1 (6 bases). Looked up from germline, CDR1 is SNHLY and CDR2 is FYNNEI. The CDR3 is 17 residues long. Trimming took off 5 bases at V and 5 bases at J, with 22 bases between the two ends. CDR3 nucleotides: TGTGCCAGCAGTTGGTCCTCTGGGGCTAGGGGGAACAATGAGCAGTTCTTC. Translated: CASSWSSGARGNNEQFF.

The table lists this clonotype with many counts. The CDR3 sequence: CSVDGRELDTQYF. DNA for the CDR3: TGCAGCGTTGACGGACGGGAGTTAGATACGCAGTATTTT. V is TRBV29-1 and J is TRBJ2-3, with TRBD2 as a possible D gene (6 bases). The CDR3 is made up of 13 amino acids. Looked up from germline, CDR1 is SQVTM and CDR2 is ANQGSEA. Trimming stripped 3 bases from V and 5 bases from J, with 12 bases between.